A single sample is the source of the 6 T cell receptor beta chains below, sequenced in a study of blood T cell repertoires in COVID-19. The method was immunoSEQ multiplex PCR; TCRdb's version includes in-frame clones alone and lacks a portion of them. The sample lists 100,000 or so clones, roughly 84% occurring once. Specimen: peripheral blood. The receptors derive from a human donor in a cohort sampled during active COVID-19.

This clone was recorded once. The chain is built from TRBV5-1 and TRBJ2-1, with TRBD2 identical over 9 bases. This CDR3 has 16 residues. CDR1 is SGHRS and CDR2 is YFSETQ in the germline V gene. V gave up 5 bases and J gave up 0 bases; unmatched junction bases: 6. CDR3 sequence: CASRLTSGSSYNEQFF. For the CDR3, the DNA is TGCGCCAGCAGGCTGACTAGCGGTTCCTCCTACAATGAGCAGTTCTTC.

The CDR3 here is CASSKRTGNTEAFF. The DNA for the CDR3 is TGCGCCAGCAGCAAAAGGACTGGGAACACTGAAGCTTTCTTT. V is TRBV4-1 and J is TRBJ1-1; no clear D gene. CDR1 MGHRA and CDR2 YSYEKL come from the germline V gene. The CDR3 contains 14 residues. Trimming left V 5 bases short and J 1 base short, with 11 bases between.

The table lists this clone with a few counts. This chain links TRBV19 with TRBJ1-6; tentative D call: TRBD1 (5 bases). CDR3 size: 14 residues. Between the trimmed V and J ends, which lost 7 bases and 4 bases, there was a span of 11 bases. The germline V gene encodes CDR1 LNHDA and CDR2 SQIVND (reference sequence). In DNA, the CDR3 is TGTGCCAGTAACGCGGGGCAGTATAATTCACCCCTCCACTTT. Translating it yields CASNAGQYNSPLHF.

The gene calls are TRBV10-3 and TRBJ1-2, with 7 positions matching TRBD1. CDR1 ENHRY and CDR2 SYGVKD come from the germline V gene. J was trimmed by 4 bases and V by 8 bases; bases with no gene match: 4. The CDR3 sequence is 12 residues long. The CDR3 sequence: CAIAGTAYGYTF. CDR3 nucleotides: TGTGCCATCGCCGGGACAGCCTATGGCTACACCTTC.

The chain recombines TRBV15 with TRBJ1-1; TRBD1 matches at 8 bases. The CDR3 covers 15 residues. Trimming removed 1 base from V and 3 bases from J; junction bases left unmatched: 4. Germline V gives CDR1 LNHNV, CDR2 YYDKDF (reference sequence). CDR3 coding DNA: TGTGCCACCAGCAGAGGGGACAGGAGAGACACTGAAGCTTTCTTT. The encoded protein is CATSRGDRRDTEAFF. Together with reference TRBV15 and TRBJ1-1, the CDR3 gives the full variable domain: DAMVIQNPRYQVTQFGKPVTLSCSQTLNHNVMYWYQQKSSQAPKLLFHYYDKDFNNEADTPDNFQSRRPNTSFCFLDIRSPGLGDTAMYLCATSRGDRRDTEAFFGQGTRLTVV.

The J gene is TRBJ1-1, the V gene TRBV3-1 (or the pseudogene TRBV3-2); D remains ambiguous. This CDR3 is 15 amino acids long. Germline-derived CDR1 and CDR2 are LGHDT and YNNKEL (reference sequence). Trimming left V 4 bases short and J 3 bases short, with 15 bases between. This CDR3 reads CASSPHDTIYTEAFF. For the CDR3, the DNA is TGTGCCAGCAGCCCTCATGACACGATTTACACTGAAGCTTTCTTT.